The source of this T cell receptor (beta chain) is a study of blood T cell repertoires in COVID-19. Whole-study context: Samples of COVID-19 (acute and convalescent) were obtained from the United States, Italy and Spain. Nucleic acid was either cDNA or gDNA, and it came from T cells, B-cell-depleted T cells, or PBMCs.

As originally analysed: From reference gene primer amplification, estimates of nucleated cell counts were derived. Using immunoSEQ multiplex PCR, the repertoire was profiled, and TCRdb retains in-frame clones only, with some absent. V and J calls and clone size come straight from that table; D and trimming were deduced from the DNA. The data contain roughly 62,000 clones, about 87% of them singletons. V gave up 3 bases and J gave up 8 bases, with 16 bases separating them. This CDR3 comprises 15 residues. The germline gives CDR1 LNHNV, CDR2 YYDKDF (reference sequence). The chain combines TRBV15 with TRBJ2-2; TRBD2 is a possible D gene (6 bases). This TCR came from a man between 65 and 85 years old with acute or convalescent COVID-19. Sequenced sample: peripheral blood. Written as DNA, the CDR3 is TGTGCCACCAGCAGGACTAGACGTGTACGGGGGGAGCTGTTTTTT. Translating it yields CATSRTRRVRGELFF. The full variable domain, rest sourced from reference TRBV15 and TRBJ2-2, is DAMVIQNPRYQVTQFGKPVTLSCSQTLNHNVMYWYQQKSSQAPKLLFHYYDKDFNNEADTPDNFQSRRPNTSFCFLDIRSPGLGDTAMYLCATSRTRRVRGELFFGEGSRLTVL.